The 7 T cell receptor beta chains presented below share a single source sample, sequenced in a study of CD8+CD57+ T cells in acquired aplastic anemia. Template material for TCR beta VDJ and CDR3 profiling consisted of genomic DNA. TCRdb re-derived calls from the reads in MiXCR, one entry per CDR3 protein. The sample has about 210,000 distinct CDR3 sequences, roughly 57% seen once. The specimen was sorted CD4+, CD8+, or CD8+CD57+ T cells (not recorded which) from PBMCs. These receptors came from a human donor in good health.

A single count supports this clonotype. V usage is TRBV7-2 and J usage is TRBJ2-1; D is unclear. The CDR3 is made up of 14 amino acids. CDR1 is SGHTA, CDR2 FQGNSA, per germline. Between the trimmed V and J ends, which lost 5 bases and 14 bases, there was a span of 22 bases. CDR3 region: CASSPRVVQGSEFF. The CDR3 DNA sequence: TGTGCCAGCAGCCCAAGGGTGGTGCAAGGTAGTGAGTTCTTC.

The chain has TRBV15 and TRBJ2-7, with TRBD2 matching over 9 bases. After removal of 0 bases from V and 2 bases from J, the junction contained 2 bases not matched to a gene. This CDR3 contains 15 residues. Germline V gene sequence: CDR1 LNHNV, CDR2 YYDKDF (reference sequence). CDR3 amino acids: CATSREPSGTYEQYF. In DNA, the CDR3 is TGTGCCACCAGCAGAGAACCTAGCGGGACCTACGAGCAGTACTTC.

V usage is TRBV10-3 and J usage is TRBJ1-4; 9 bases are shared with TRBD1. This CDR3 contains 15 residues. V lost 3 bases and J lost 8; bases outside the gene matches: 7. The germline gives CDR1 ENHRY, CDR2 SYGVKD. Written as DNA, the CDR3 is TGTGCCATCAGTGATTCCGGGACAGGGAACGAAAAACTGTTTTTT. It specifies CAISDSGTGNEKLFF.

This clonotype was counted many times. J is TRBJ1-4 and V is TRBV9; weak D call: TRBD1 (5 bases). The CDR3 totals 13 residues. Trimming pared 6 bases from V and 8 bases from J, leaving 14 bases between. Germline V lookup: CDR1 SGDLS, CDR2 YYNGEE. CDR3 sequence (DNA): TGTGCCAGCAACTCGGGGGAGGGGGAAAAACTGTTTTTT. This gives the protein CASNSGEGEKLFF.

The chain carries TRBV19 and TRBJ1-5; D is perhaps TRBD1 (5 bases). Deletions cut 5 bases from V and 0 bases from J, with 11 bases between. Germline CDR1 and CDR2: LNHDA and SQIVND (reference sequence). CDR3 length equals 15 residues. CDR3: CASSPQGTSNQPQHF. As DNA, the CDR3 is TGTGCCAGTAGTCCCCAGGGTACTAGCAATCAGCCCCAGCATTTT.

The chain is built from TRBV5-1 and TRBJ2-2; D is ambiguous. The germline CDR1 and CDR2 sequences are SGHRS and YFSETQ. V gave up 4 bases and J gave up 7 bases, with 11 bases separating them. This CDR3 is built from 13 residues. The CDR3 loop is CASSPIADGELFF. CDR3 DNA: TGCGCCAGCAGCCCGATAGCAGACGGGGAGCTGTTTTTT.

This rearrangement joins TRBV11-2 to TRBJ2-1; the match to TRBD2 covers 8 bases. Germline CDR1 SGHAT, CDR2 FQNNGV. This CDR3 has 18 amino acids. V lost 3 bases and J lost 7; bases outside the gene matches: 17. The CDR3 region is CASSFALTGSGRLNEQFF. As DNA, the CDR3 is TGTGCCAGCAGCTTCGCACTCACGGGCAGCGGGAGACTGAATGAGCAGTTCTTC.